The 25 T cell receptor beta chains in this list originate from one sample, sequenced in a study of T cell responses to AZD1222 COVID-19 vaccine. TCRdb's copy holds only in-frame clones and misses some; the assay was immunoSEQ multiplex PCR. The sample records around 110,000 clones, 93% being singletons. Sequencing used peripheral blood, obtained on day 0 of AZD1222 vaccination. These TCRs come from an adult in good health.

The sample holds a few counts of this clone. This chain links TRBV6-5 with TRBJ1-5, with D perhaps TRBD1 (6 bases). Trimming pared 10 bases from V and 4 bases from J, leaving 14 bases between. The CDR3 has 13 amino acids. Germline V lookup: CDR1 MNHEY, CDR2 SVGAGI. The CDR3 nucleotides read TGTGCCATAACAGGGTGGGCTAATCAGCCCCAGCATTTT. Residues: CAITGWANQPQHF.

The CDR3 reads CASSFAGSGMKNIQYF. For the CDR3, the DNA is TGTGCCAGCAGCTTTGCTGGCTCCGGTATGAAAAACATTCAGTACTTC. This chain uses TRBV7-2 with TRBJ2-4, with D uncertain. Germline V gene data show CDR1 as SGHTA and CDR2 as FQGNSA. The CDR3 consists of 16 residues. The V gene lost 3 bases and the J gene lost 4 bases, with 16 bases spanning the gap.

This sequence joins TRBV5-5 and TRBJ1-4, with a tentative D call TRBD1 (5 bases). The CDR3 is 14 amino acids. V lost 3 bases and J 0 bases, leaving 6 bases between the germline ends. CDR1 is SGHKS and CDR2 is YYEKEE in the germline V gene (reference sequence). CDR3 sequence reads: CASSWGATNEKLFF. In nucleotides, the CDR3 is TGTGCCAGCAGCTGGGGGGCAACTAATGAAAAACTGTTTTTT.

The chain employs TRBV19 and TRBJ2-5; a weak D match, TRBD2 (5 bases). The CDR3 covers 12 residues. CDR1 is LNHDA and CDR2 is SQIVND in the germline V gene (reference sequence). V was cut by 4 bases and J by 8 bases, with 11 bases left in between. CDR3 protein: CASSKEGSTQYF. The CDR3 DNA follows: TGTGCCAGTAGTAAGGAAGGGAGCACCCAGTACTTC.

The gene calls are TRBV28 and TRBJ1-4; D is unresolved. Germline CDR1 MDHEN, CDR2 SYDVKM. The CDR3 covers 14 residues. V lost 4 bases, J lost 3 bases, and 9 bases lay in between. Written as DNA, the CDR3 is TGTGCCAGCAGTTCCCCCTGGGCTAATGAAAAACTGTTTTTT. It encodes CASSSPWANEKLFF.

This chain connects TRBV11-2 to TRBJ1-2; D not certain. Germline V gene lookup returns CDR1 SGHAT and CDR2 FQNNGV. Trimming left V 0 bases short and J 6 bases short, with 17 bases between. The CDR3 is made up of 16 amino acids. The CDR3 DNA follows: TGTGCCAGCAGCTTAGATGTGGCCAAAGGGAACGATGGCTACACCTTC. Translating gives CASSLDVAKGNDGYTF.

V and J are TRBV20-1 and TRBJ2-1; 11 bases agree with TRBD2. Germline loops: CDR1 DFQATT, CDR2 SNEGSKA (reference sequence). The CDR3 is 16 residues long. J lost 5 bases, V lost 3 bases, and 9 bases had no gene match. CDR3 residues: CSASLLSGRANNEQFF. The CDR3 coding sequence is TGCAGTGCTAGTTTACTTAGCGGGAGGGCAAACAATGAGCAGTTCTTC.

V is TRBV2 and J is TRBJ2-1, with D possibly TRBD1 on 5 matching bases. This CDR3 has 13 residues. The V gene lost 6 bases and the J gene lost 10 bases, with 16 bases spanning the gap. Germline CDR1 is SNHLY and CDR2 is FYNNEI. The CDR3 sequence: CASSRESPKEQFF. In DNA form, the CDR3 reads TGTGCCAGCAGCAGGGAATCTCCTAAAGAGCAGTTCTTC. Full variable domain (missing parts from reference TRBV2 and TRBJ2-1): EPEVTQTPSHQVTQMGQEVILRCVPISNHLYFYWYRQILGQKVEFLVSFYNNEISEKSEIFDDQFSVERPDGSNFTLKIRSTKLEDSAMYFCASSRESPKEQFFGPGTRLTVL.

This chain links TRBV10-1 with TRBJ2-7; D possibly corresponds to TRBD2 (6 bases). The V end lost 3 bases, the J end lost 2 bases, and 17 bases lay between the germline ends. Germline V lookup: CDR1 WNHNN, CDR2 SYGVQD (reference sequence). CDR3 length equals 16 residues. CDR3 sequence reads: CASSDIVEGRAYEQYF. The CDR3 coding sequence is TGCGCCAGCAGTGACATAGTGGAGGGACGAGCCTACGAGCAGTACTTC.

This chain links TRBV4-1 with TRBJ2-2, with 14 bases matching TRBD2. Germline V lookup: CDR1 MGHRA, CDR2 YSYEKL. The trim removed 3 bases at V and 3 bases at J, leaving 3 bases unmatched. The CDR3 runs 17 residues. CDR3 protein: CASSQGLAGEYTGELFF. The CDR3 nucleotides read TGCGCCAGCAGCCAGGGACTAGCGGGAGAGTACACCGGGGAGCTGTTTTTT.

The chain carries TRBV24-1 and TRBJ2-7, with 7 bases identical to TRBD2. The CDR3 is made up of 14 amino acids. Germline V CDR1 and CDR2: KGHDR, SFDVKD. Trimming removed 3 bases from V and 3 bases from J; junction bases left unmatched: 4. The CDR3 loop reads CATSDPGTNYEQYF. Here the CDR3 DNA reads TGTGCCACCAGTGATCCCGGGACTAACTACGAGCAGTACTTC.

The V and J genes are TRBV4-1 and TRBJ2-1, with 16 bases fitting TRBD2. Per germline, CDR1 MGHRA and CDR2 YSYEKL. The V gene end was trimmed by 1 base and the J gene end by 3 bases; junction bases not matched to a gene: 9. The CDR3 length is 20 residues. The CDR3 loop reads CASSQAGTSGRALVYNEQFF. CDR3 nucleotide sequence: TGCGCCAGCAGCCAAGCAGGGACTAGCGGGAGGGCCTTGGTCTACAATGAGCAGTTCTTC.

The chain's CDR3 is CAWSPQDRVENEKLFF. CDR3 bases: TGTGCCTGGAGCCCTCAAGACAGGGTAGAAAATGAAAAACTGTTTTTT. J is TRBJ1-4 and V is TRBV30; 7 positions match TRBD1. Trimming at V came to 3 bases and at J to 5 bases, leaving 12 bases not matched to a gene. Germline CDR1 is GTSNPN and CDR2 is SVGIG (reference sequence). The CDR3 runs to 16 residues.

This clone came up a few times. The chain recombines TRBV28 with TRBJ1-6; D is uncertain. CDR1 and CDR2 (germline): MDHEN, SYDVKM. V lost 2 bases and J lost 7, with 9 bases in between. This CDR3 comprises 14 residues. CDR3 loop: CASSLGEQNSPLHF. CDR3 nucleotides: TGTGCCAGCAGTTTAGGGGAACAGAATTCACCCCTCCACTTT. Variable domain in full (rest from reference TRBV28 and TRBJ1-6): DVKVTQSSRYLVKRTGEKVFLECVQDMDHENMFWYRQDPGLGLRLIYFSYDVKMKEKGDIPEGYSVSREKKERFSLILESASTNQTSMYLCASSLGEQNSPLHFGNGTRLTVT.

The chain joins TRBV5-1 to TRBJ1-2, with TRBD1 matching 9 bases. Losses at the gene ends were 4 bases for V and 5 bases for J; bases not matched to a gene: 15. Per germline, CDR1 SGHRS and CDR2 YFSETQ. This CDR3 has 17 amino acids. The CDR3 bases are TGCGCCAGCAGCGAGGAGGTTCTGGGACAGGGACCTTATGGCTACACCTTC. It yields the protein CASSEEVLGQGPYGYTF.

This chain uses TRBV25-1 with TRBJ2-1; 8 bases are a match to TRBD2. The CDR3 is made up of 14 amino acids. CDR1 is MGHDK and CDR2 is SYGVNS in the germline V gene. J lost 6 bases, V lost 3 bases, and 4 bases had no gene match. CDR3 protein: CASSDHSGSNEQFF. Here the CDR3 DNA reads TGTGCCAGCAGTGACCACAGCGGGAGCAATGAGCAGTTCTTC.

V is TRBV7-9 and J is TRBJ1-1; D is uncertain. Trimming took 6 bases from V and 3 from J, leaving 5 bases between them. This CDR3 spans 11 amino acids. Germline lookup yields CDR1 SEHNR and CDR2 FQNEAQ (reference sequence). The CDR3 nucleotides read TGTGCCAGCAGTCGTGACACTGAAGCTTTCTTT. Residues: CASSRDTEAFF.

The chain uses TRBV18 and TRBJ1-1; possible D gene TRBD1, 5 bases. The CDR3 is 14 residues long. With 4 bases removed from V and 4 bases from J, the gap between germline ends came to 13 bases. CDR1 and CDR2 from the germline V gene are KGHSH and LQKENI. CDR3 nucleotide sequence: TGTGCCAGCTCACAAGACAGTCAGGCCACTGAAGCTTTCTTT. It yields the protein CASSQDSQATEAFF. The full variable domain, with the rest looked up from reference TRBV18 and TRBJ1-1, is NAGVMQNPRHLVRRRGQEARLRCSPMKGHSHVYWYRQLPEEGLKFMVYLQKENIIDESGMPKERFSAEFPKEGPSILRIQQVVRGDSAAYFCASSQDSQATEAFFGQGTRLTVV.

The chain links TRBV27 to TRBJ1-6; D unresolved. The V end lost 3 bases, the J end lost 0 bases, and 12 bases lay between the germline ends. The CDR3 runs 17 residues. Germline V gives CDR1 MNHEY, CDR2 SMNVEV (reference sequence). In DNA, the CDR3 is TGTGCCAGCAGTTTCCGAGAACATAGCTCCTATAATTCACCCCTCCACTTT. It is translated as CASSFREHSSYNSPLHF.

About this clone itself: Other nucleotide sequences in the sample specify the same CDR3. V usage is TRBV27 and J usage is TRBJ1-1, with D unclear. Looked up from germline, CDR1 is MNHEY and CDR2 is SMNVEV (reference sequence). V was pared by 1 base and J by 1 base, with 4 bases between. The CDR3 length is 13 residues. In DNA form, the CDR3 reads TGTGCCAGCAGTTTATTGGGGAACACTGAAGCTTTCTTT. This codes for CASSLLGNTEAFF.

The chain links TRBV10-2 to TRBJ1-1, with TRBD1 as a possible D gene (6 bases). V was pared by 7 bases and J by 5 bases, with 17 bases between. The CDR3 is made up of 14 amino acids. Germline assignment: CDR1 WSHSY and CDR2 SAAADI. The CDR3 loop is CASTSQGTSTEAFF. The CDR3 DNA reads as TGCGCCAGCACCTCACAGGGTACGAGTACTGAAGCTTTCTTT.

This clone was counted once. The chain employs TRBV4-1 and TRBJ2-7, with 7 bases lining up with TRBD2. Germline lookup yields CDR1 MGHRA and CDR2 YSYEKL. The CDR3 totals 18 residues. Trimming at V came to 0 bases and at J to 0 bases, leaving 11 bases not matched to a gene. In DNA, the CDR3 is TGCGCCAGCAGCCAAGACCACATAGGGAGGGAACTCTCCTACGAGCAGTACTTC. Translating it yields CASSQDHIGRELSYEQYF.

The J gene is TRBJ1-2, the V gene TRBV10-2, with D unclear. The CDR3 totals 17 residues. Germline-derived CDR1 and CDR2 are WSHSY and SAAADI. Trimming took off 0 bases at V and 4 bases at J, with 18 bases between the two ends. CDR3 bases: TGCGCCAGCAGTGAGTCGCCTCCTCCTTTAGACACCTATGGCTACACCTTC. Its translation: CASSESPPPLDTYGYTF.

CDR3 amino acids: CASSFRAGGPRVGELFF. For the CDR3, the DNA is TGTGCCAGCAGTTTTCGAGCGGGAGGGCCGAGAGTCGGGGAGCTGTTTTTT. The rearrangement uses TRBV27 and TRBJ2-2; TRBD2 agrees at 10 bases. J lost 7 bases, V lost 3 bases, and 11 bases had no gene match. The CDR3 loop spans 17 amino acids. Germline values: CDR1 MNHEY, CDR2 SMNVEV (reference sequence).

The V and J genes are TRBV6-5 and TRBJ2-2; D is perhaps TRBD1 or TRBD2 (6 bases each). V dropped 6 bases and J dropped 7 bases, with 12 bases sitting between them. The CDR3 extends over 13 amino acids. CDR1 and CDR2 from the germline V gene are MNHEY and SVGAGI. Here the CDR3 reads CASSLGGNGELFF. The CDR3 DNA is TGTGCCAGCAGCCTAGGGGGGAACGGGGAGCTGTTTTTT.